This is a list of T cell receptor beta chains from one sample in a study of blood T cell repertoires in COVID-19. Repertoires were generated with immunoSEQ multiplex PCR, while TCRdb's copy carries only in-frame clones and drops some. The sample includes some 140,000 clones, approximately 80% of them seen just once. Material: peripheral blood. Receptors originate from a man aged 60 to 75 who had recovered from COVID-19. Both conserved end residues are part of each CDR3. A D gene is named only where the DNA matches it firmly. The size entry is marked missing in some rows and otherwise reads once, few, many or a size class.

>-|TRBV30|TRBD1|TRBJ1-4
TGTGCCTGGAGTTCAGGGGGCGGTAATGAAAAACTGTTTTTT
CAWSSGGGNEKLFF
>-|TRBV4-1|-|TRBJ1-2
TGCGCCAGCAGCCAAGATCTTAACAGCAACTATGGCTACACCTTC
CASSQDLNSNYGYTF
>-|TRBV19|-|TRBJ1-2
TGTGCCAGTAGTAAAACAGGGCATGGCTACACCTTC
CASSKTGHGYTF
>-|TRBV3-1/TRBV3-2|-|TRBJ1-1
TGTGCCAGCAGCCAAGCAGGGAAAGGCACTGAAGCTTTCTTT
CASSQAGKGTEAFF
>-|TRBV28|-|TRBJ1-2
TGTGCCAGCAGTTTACCCACAGGGACCTATGGCTACACCTTC
CASSLPTGTYGYTF
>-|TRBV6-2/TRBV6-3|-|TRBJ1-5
TGTGCCAGCAGCCTCCAGGCTCAGCCCCAGCATTTT
CASSLQAQPQHF
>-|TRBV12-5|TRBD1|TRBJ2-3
TGTGCTAGTGGCCCCGGGACAGGGTTCACAGATACGCAGTATTTT
CASGPGTGFTDTQYF
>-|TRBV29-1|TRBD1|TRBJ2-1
TGCAGCGTTGCGGGACAGACTTACAATGAGCAGTTCTTC
CSVAGQTYNEQFF
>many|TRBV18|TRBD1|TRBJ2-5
TGTGCCAGCTCACCCGACGGGACAGGGATGCACTTC
CASSPDGTGMHF
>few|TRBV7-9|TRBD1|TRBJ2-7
TGTGCCAGCAGCACGGGACAGGGAACCGAGCAGTACTTC
CASSTGQGTEQYF
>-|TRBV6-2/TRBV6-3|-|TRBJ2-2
TGTGCCAGCAGCTCTACAGGTGCGAACACCGGGGAGCTGTTTTTT
CASSSTGANTGELFF
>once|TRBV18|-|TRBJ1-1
TGTGCCAGCTCCCCCTCCGGGGAGTACACTGAAGCTTTCTTT
CASSPSGEYTEAFF
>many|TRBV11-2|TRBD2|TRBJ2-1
TGTGCCAGCCGCGTGCGGGGGGCGGGGGGCGAGCAGTTCTTC
CASRVRGAGGEQFF
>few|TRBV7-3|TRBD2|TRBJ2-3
TGTGCCAGCAGCTCTAGCGGGGGATACACAGATACGCAGTATTTT
CASSSSGGYTDTQYF
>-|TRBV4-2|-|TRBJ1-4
TGTGCCAGCAGCCATGTTCAGGTTGCAACTAATGAAAAACTGTTTTTT
CASSHVQVATNEKLFF
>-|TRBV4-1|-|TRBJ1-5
TGCGCCAGCAGCCAACAGTACAATCAGCCCCAGCATTTT
CASSQQYNQPQHF
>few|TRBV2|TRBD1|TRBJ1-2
TGTGCCAGCAGTGTCTGGACAGGGAGGGAGAATGGCTACACCTTC
CASSVWTGRENGYTF
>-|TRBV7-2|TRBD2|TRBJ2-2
TGTGCCAGCAGCCTCGGGGGGTTCCTAGCGGGACGAGCCGGGGAGCTGTTTTTT
CASSLGGFLAGRAGELFF
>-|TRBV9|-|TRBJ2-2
TGTGCCAGCAGCGTAAGGGCAGGGGTTAACACCGGGGAGCTGTTTTTT
CASSVRAGVNTGELFF
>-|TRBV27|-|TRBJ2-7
TGTGCCAGCAGTTCCTCGTCTAGCTCCTACGAGCAGTACTTC
CASSSSSSSYEQYF
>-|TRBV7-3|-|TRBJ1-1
TGTGCCAGCAGCCCACAGGGAGACACTGAAGCTTTCTTT
CASSPQGDTEAFF
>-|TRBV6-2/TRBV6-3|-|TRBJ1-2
TGTGCCAGCAGTTACTCAAGAGGGAATGGCTACACCTTC
CASSYSRGNGYTF
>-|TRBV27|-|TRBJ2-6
TGTGCCAGCAGTTTACTCGGTGGGGCCAACGTCCTGACTTTC
CASSLLGGANVLTF
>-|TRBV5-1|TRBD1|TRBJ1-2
TGCGCCAGCAGCTTGGTAGGGACAGGAGACTATGGCTACACCTTC
CASSLVGTGDYGYTF
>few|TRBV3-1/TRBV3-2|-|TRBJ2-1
TGTGCCAGCAGCCATCGGAGGCAGGGGGGCAATGAGCAGTTCTTC
CASSHRRQGGNEQFF
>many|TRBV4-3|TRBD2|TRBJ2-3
TGCGCCAGCAGCCAAGATCTTGGAGCGGGAGGCGTCACAGATACGCAGTATTTT
CASSQDLGAGGVTDTQYF
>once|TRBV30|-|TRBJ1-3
TGTGCCTGGAGTGTAAGTGGGGCCTCTGGAATCAACACCATATATTTT
CAWSVSGASGINTIYF
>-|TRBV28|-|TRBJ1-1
TGTGCCAGCAGTTTATATACACAACCAAAAGCTTTCTTT
CASSLYTQPKAFF
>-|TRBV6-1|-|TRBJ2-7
TGTGCCAGCAGTGAAGCCAGCTACGAGCAGTACTTC
CASSEASYEQYF
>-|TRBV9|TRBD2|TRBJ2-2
TGTGCCAGCAGCGCCCCCGGGACTACCGAAGTCGGGGAGCTGTTTTTT
CASSAPGTTEVGELFF
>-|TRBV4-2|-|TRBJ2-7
TGTGCCAGCAGCCAATCGGACACCGCCTACGAGCAGTACTTC
CASSQSDTAYEQYF
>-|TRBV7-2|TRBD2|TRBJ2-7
TGTGCCAGCAGCCCGGGACTAGCGGGACTTGGGCAGTACTTC
CASSPGLAGLGQYF
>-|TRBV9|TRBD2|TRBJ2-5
TGTGCCAGCAGCGCCAGACTAGCGGGGGAGACCCAGTACTTC
CASSARLAGETQYF
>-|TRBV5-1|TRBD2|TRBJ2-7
TGCGCCAGCAGCTTGGGAAGCGGGAGCGACGAGCAGTACTTC
CASSLGSGSDEQYF
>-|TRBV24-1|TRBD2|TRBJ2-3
TGTGCCACCGCCCCACTAGCGGGAAGCACAGATACGCAGTATTTT
CATAPLAGSTDTQYF
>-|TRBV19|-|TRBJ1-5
TGTGCCAGTAGTATAAAAAGGGCGGACATCCCTTTCGACAATCAGCCCCAGCATTTT
CASSIKRADIPFDNQPQHF
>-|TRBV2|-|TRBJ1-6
TGTGCCAGCAGGGCGAGGGATGATTCACCCCTCCACTTT
CASRARDDSPLHF
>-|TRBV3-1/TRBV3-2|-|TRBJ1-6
TGTGCCAGCAGCCAAGCCGGGTCTTTTTTTTCACCCCTCCACTTT
CASSQAGSFFSPLHF
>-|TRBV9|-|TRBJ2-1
TGTGCCAGCAGCTACGGACAGCTTAACAATGAGCAGTTCTTC
CASSYGQLNNEQFF